This TCR beta chain was identified during a study of T cell repertoires in cytomegalovirus infection. Across the whole study: It can be stated that public TCR beta signatures indicated CMV infection as well as a matching HLA type. Overall study results and limits: There were carriers of CMV plus the relevant HLA, and cumulative public TCR beta family frequency identified them. CMV-specific TCR beta clonotypes restricted by HLA-C were the ones dominating the ex vivo response.

V lost 6 bases to trimming and J lost 2 bases; unmatched junction nucleotides: 8. The CDR3 consists of 15 residues. CDR1 and CDR2 from the germline V gene are SEHNR and FQNEAQ (reference sequence). TCRdb used MiXCR to reprocess the reads, holding one entry per CDR3 protein. This sample has around 500,000 distinct CDR3 sequences; under 55% occur once, and the top ten carry 43%. This clonotype was seen only a few times. What it binds is unknown. This clonotype was sampled from a human donor in good health (CMV status not recorded). Some clones in this sample may be carry-over from other donors' samples. The material was cultured PBMCs, obtained from culture after CMV antigen stimulation. The gene calls are TRBV7-9 and TRBJ2-3; the match to TRBD2 covers 7 bases. This chain's CDR3 is CASSQPGLPTDTQYF. CDR3 coding DNA: TGTGCCAGCAGTCAACCGGGACTACCCACAGATACGCAGTATTTT.